The rows below give T cell receptor beta chains drawn from one sample of a study of T-cell memory formation after mild COVID-19. TCRdb analysed the 5' RACE reads with MiXCR anew, one entry per CDR3 protein. Of fewer than 300,000 distinct CDR3 sequences in the sample, over 15% were seen once. The specimen sequenced was PBMCs or a T cell subset sorted from them (not recorded which). The receptors were sampled from a man aged 18 to 35 who had mild COVID-19 (a few samples of this study predate the infection). Cell type and time point are not known. Both conserved end residues are part of each CDR3. D genes are given only for firm matches. Expanded clones get a size class; other rows say once, few or many, or leave the size out.

D gene	V gene	J gene	clone size	CDR3 DNA	CDR3 protein
-	TRBV18	TRBJ2-7	-	TGTGCCAGCTCACCACCTCTGACAGGAAGCTCCTACGAGCAGTACTTC	CASSPPLTGSSYEQYF
-	TRBV9	TRBJ1-4	few	TGTGCCAGCAGCGGACTCTTAGGGAGTGAAAAACTGTTTTTT	CASSGLLGSEKLFF
-	TRBV20-1	TRBJ1-6	-	TGCAGTGCTAGGGGCAGGTCCGAATTAACCTATAATTCACCCCTCCACTTT	CSARGRSELTYNSPLHF
TRBD1	TRBV15	TRBJ1-3	-	TGTGCCACCAGCGCCCGGGACAGCGGAAACACCATATATTTT	CATSARDSGNTIYF
-	TRBV3-1	TRBJ2-3	few	TGTGCCAGCAGCGAATATACGTCGGGGGATACGCAGTATTTT	CASSEYTSGDTQYF
-	TRBV4-3	TRBJ2-2	many	TGCGCCAGCAGCCAAGCGGCGAACACCGGGGAGCTGTTTTTT	CASSQAANTGELFF
-	TRBV5-1	TRBJ1-4	few	TGCGCCAGCAGCTTAGGGAGTAATGAAAAACTGTTTTTT	CASSLGSNEKLFF
TRBD2	TRBV10-3	TRBJ2-2	few	TGTGCCATCAGTGAGCGCACTAGCGGCCGGACCGGGGAGCTGTTTTTT	CAISERTSGRTGELFF
-	TRBV4-3	TRBJ1-1	-	TGCGCCAGCAGCCAGGGAGCAGGTAGCACTGAAGCTTTCTTT	CASSQGAGSTEAFF
-	TRBV4-1	TRBJ1-6	few	TGCGCCAGCAGCCAATACAATTCACCCCTCCACTTT	CASSQYNSPLHF
-	TRBV15	TRBJ2-1	-	TGTGCCACCAGACCGACGTTGGGCAGCTCCTACAATGAGCAGTTCTTC	CATRPTLGSSYNEQFF
TRBD2	TRBV7-2	TRBJ2-7	-	TGTGCCAGCAGCTTAAGCGGGGGGGCCTACGAGCAGTACTTC	CASSLSGGAYEQYF
TRBD2	TRBV7-9	TRBJ2-1	-	TGTGCCAGCAGCTGGGGACTAGCGGGGGCTACCTACAATGAGCAGTTCTTC	CASSWGLAGATYNEQFF
-	TRBV4-1	TRBJ2-2	few	TGCGCCAGCAGCCAAGGGGACCAGAACACCGGGGAGCTGTTTTTT	CASSQGDQNTGELFF
-	TRBV4-3	TRBJ1-2	-	TGCGCCAGCAGCCAAGCGGTTGGAATCGGAGTTGGCTACACCTTC	CASSQAVGIGVGYTF
-	TRBV5-5	TRBJ1-1	few	TGTGCCAGCAGCTTGCTTTGGGGCCGGGAACGTGAAGCTTTCTTT	CASSLLWGREREAFF
-	TRBV25-1	TRBJ1-2	few	TGTGCCAGCAGAAAAGAAGACTACTATGGCTACACCTTC	CASRKEDYYGYTF
TRBD1	TRBV7-6	TRBJ1-4	-	TGTGCCAGCACCTCGGGACAGGGAAAAGAAAAACTGTTTTTT	CASTSGQGKEKLFF
-	TRBV6-1	TRBJ1-5	few	TGTGCCAGCAGTGAACGCCTGGGGGGATATGATCAGCCCCAGCATTTT	CASSERLGGYDQPQHF
-	TRBV7-9	TRBJ2-7	-	TGTGCCAGCAGCTCATTGGTCTACGAGCAGTACTTC	CASSSLVYEQYF
-	TRBV4-3	TRBJ2-3	few	TGCGCCAGCAGCCAAGATCCCATGGGTACGCAGTATTTT	CASSQDPMGTQYF
-	TRBV29-1	TRBJ1-1	-	TGCAGCGTTGTCCCGCACACTGAAGCTTTCTTT	CSVVPHTEAFF
-	TRBV5-1	TRBJ1-2	few	TGCGCCAGCAGCTATTTCGGGGATGAGGATGGCTACACCTTC	CASSYFGDEDGYTF
-	TRBV7-9	TRBJ2-6	-	TGTGCCAGCAGCTCCCAACCTCGGGTTGGGCGGGCCAACGTCCTGACTTTC	CASSSQPRVGRANVLTF
-	TRBV20-1	TRBJ1-5	-	TGCAGTGCTAGAACAGGGAGAGGAGATCAGCCCCAGCATTTT	CSARTGRGDQPQHF
-	TRBV29-1	TRBJ1-1	-	TGCAGTGCTACAGGGTGGATGAACACTGAAGCTTTCTTT	CSATGWMNTEAFF
-	TRBV10-3	TRBJ2-1	-	TGTGCCACGCAGTTCGGGGAGAGCTCCTACAATGAGCAGTTCTTC	CATQFGESSYNEQFF
TRBD2	TRBV5-6	TRBJ2-2	-	TGTGCCAGCAGCTCCTCCGGACTAGCGGTCACCGGGGAGCTGTTTTTT	CASSSSGLAVTGELFF
TRBD1	TRBV7-2	TRBJ2-4	-	TGTGCCAGCAGCCGTTGGGGTTCAGGGGGAAACATTCAGTACTTC	CASSRWGSGGNIQYF
-	TRBV9	TRBJ2-2	-	TGTGCCAGCAGCGTAGCAGGGAGCGGGGAGCTGTTTTTT	CASSVAGSGELFF
-	TRBV4-2	TRBJ1-5	-	TGTGCCAGCAGCCAAGATCATAGGGAAGGCCAGCCCCAGCATTTT	CASSQDHREGQPQHF
-	TRBV12-3/TRBV12-4	TRBJ2-3	few	TGTGCCAGCACCAGGAGCACAGATACGCAGTATTTT	CASTRSTDTQYF
-	TRBV18	TRBJ2-5	few	TGTGCCAGCTCACCACCCGATACCGGTGGGGAGACCCAGTACTTC	CASSPPDTGGETQYF
TRBD1	TRBV5-1	TRBJ1-1	-	TGCGCCAGCAGCCCTCCTAGACAGGGAGCCAATGAAGCTTTCTTT	CASSPPRQGANEAFF
TRBD1	TRBV20-1	TRBJ2-5	-	TGCAGTGCTTTTTTCTACCGGACAGGGGGACAAGAGACCCAGTACTTC	CSAFFYRTGGQETQYF
-	TRBV29-1	TRBJ2-1	-	TGCAGCGCCCAGGACCTCGGCAATGAGCAGTTCTTC	CSAQDLGNEQFF
-	TRBV20-1	TRBJ2-7	-	TGCAGTGCTAACCCGGTGCCCGGCTCCTACGAGCAGTACTTC	CSANPVPGSYEQYF
-	TRBV11-2	TRBJ1-4	-	TGTGCCAGCAGCTTGGCAGGGACTTGGGAAAAACTGTTTTTT	CASSLAGTWEKLFF
-	TRBV5-1	TRBJ2-7	-	TGCGCCAGCAGCTTGGACGCACGTTGGGAGCAGTACTTC	CASSLDARWEQYF
-	TRBV6-2/TRBV6-3	TRBJ2-5	-	TGTGCCAGCCGCTTCGCCTCGGGTGAGACCCAGTACTTC	CASRFASGETQYF
-	TRBV7-9	TRBJ2-1	few	TGTGCCAGCAGCTTAGGCCCCCGGGAAGATGAGCAGTTCTTC	CASSLGPREDEQFF
-	TRBV12-3/TRBV12-4	TRBJ2-3	many	TGTGCCAGCACTAACCCGGAGCGGGGCACAGATACGCAGTATTTT	CASTNPERGTDTQYF
-	TRBV7-9	TRBJ2-5	-	TGTGCCAGCAGACGTGGCCCTCATAAAGAGACCCAGTACTTC	CASRRGPHKETQYF
TRBD1	TRBV7-8	TRBJ2-7	few	TGTGCCAGCAGCACCGGGACAGGGCGGTTCTACGAGCAGTACTTC	CASSTGTGRFYEQYF
-	TRBV20-1	TRBJ1-2	-	TGCAGTGCTAGGGAATACGGCCCCTCTAACTATGGCTACACCTTC	CSAREYGPSNYGYTF
-	TRBV14	TRBJ1-1	-	TGTGCCAGCAGCATGGGGTTGTTGAGCACTGAAGCTTTCTTT	CASSMGLLSTEAFF
-	TRBV6-2/TRBV6-3	TRBJ2-5	-	TGTGCCAGCACCGACAGCCTCGAGACCCAGTACTTC	CASTDSLETQYF
-	TRBV2	TRBJ2-5	-	TGTGCCAGCAGTGAAGACAGGGCGGCTGAGACCCAGTACTTC	CASSEDRAAETQYF
-	TRBV15	TRBJ2-3	-	TGTGCCACCAGCAGAGATCTCTCAGATACGCAGTATTTT	CATSRDLSDTQYF
TRBD2	TRBV5-1	TRBJ2-1	few	TGCGCCAGCAGAAGAAACCTAGCGGATATGTACAATGAGCAGTTCTTC	CASRRNLADMYNEQFF
-	TRBV10-3	TRBJ2-5	few	TGTGCCATCAGTGAGACTTCTGGCGAGACCCAGTACTTC	CAISETSGETQYF
TRBD2	TRBV5-1	TRBJ2-3	few	TGCGCCAGCAGCTTGGGGACTAGCGGGGGCCCTAGCACAGATACGCAGTATTTT	CASSLGTSGGPSTDTQYF
-	TRBV9	TRBJ2-1	-	TGTGCCAGCAGCCCTCCCCCCGCGGTAGGTGTGAATGAGCAGTTCTTC	CASSPPPAVGVNEQFF